The clone carrying this TCR beta chain was seen at least ten times. The antigen is not known. This CDR3 is built from 15 residues. V was shortened by 0 bases and J by 2 bases, with 10 bases between the two germline ends. Germline assignment: CDR1 SGHAT and CDR2 FQNNGV. The authors prepared the TCRbeta library with unique molecular identifiers. TCRdb re-derived calls from the PCR reads in MiXCR, one entry per CDR3 protein. The data hold 300,000 to 400,000 distinct CDR3 sequences, with around 15% observed a single time. The entry originates in a study of T-cell reconstitution after alpha-beta-depleted transplantation in children. The study's findings and limits: Most T-cell counts and diversity one year after the transplant came from T cells that were newly produced. Roughly two months post-transplant, alpha-beta T cells reportedly originated from several hundred graft clones that had expanded. Surviving recipient T cells and intrathymic progenitors accounted for some patients' high TCRbeta diversity at day 60.

The origin of this receptor is a male patient aged 2 to 10 who had a stem cell transplant for acute lymphoblastic leukemia, so the T cells may come from the graft donor. This chain joins TRBV11-2 and TRBJ1-1, with D unclear. The source material was PBMCs, mostly from graft donor cells, sampled 360 days after TCRalphabeta/CD19-depleted stem cell transplant. In DNA form, the CDR3 reads TGTGCCAGCAGCTTAGATCTAACAGTAAACACTGAAGCTTTCTTT. It translates to CASSLDLTVNTEAFF.